The 8 T cell receptor beta chains below were found in one sample sequenced in a study of blood T cell repertoires in COVID-19. Data came from immunoSEQ multiplex PCR; TCRdb stores just in-frame clones and leaves some out. In the table there are fewer than 300,000 clones, approximately 91% of which are singletons. Sequenced input: PBMCs or T cells enriched from blood (not recorded which). These receptors were obtained from a woman aged 40 to 55 with acute COVID-19.

This clone has just one count. The CDR3 loop is CASSATGGAYEQYF. The CDR3 DNA is TGTGCCAGTAGCGCTACGGGGGGGGCCTACGAGCAGTACTTC. This chain links TRBV19 with TRBJ2-7; TRBD2 agrees at 8 bases. Trimming took 6 bases from V and 2 from J; bases not matched to a gene: 6. Germline CDR1 LNHDA, CDR2 SQIVND (reference sequence). CDR3 length: 14 residues.

This chain uses TRBV7-2 with TRBJ2-7; possible D gene TRBD2, 7 bases. Trimming removed 3 bases from V and 4 bases from J, with 16 bases in between. The CDR3 length is 15 residues. The germline CDR1 and CDR2 sequences are SGHTA and FQGNSA. The CDR3 sequence: CASSFGAGAKYEQYF. CDR3 in DNA: TGTGCCAGCAGCTTCGGGGCGGGGGCCAAATACGAGCAGTACTTC.

The gene calls are TRBV28 and TRBJ1-1; D is ambiguous. Germline CDR1 and CDR2: MDHEN and SYDVKM. The CDR3 runs 11 residues. DNA for the CDR3: TGTGCTGCACGGGGGAACACTGAAGCTTTCTTT. Translated, it gives CAARGNTEAFF.

V usage is TRBV13 and J usage is TRBJ2-6, with a weak D call TRBD1 (5 bases). Germline CDR1 reads PRHDT; CDR2 reads FYEKMQ (reference sequence). The CDR3 length is 18 residues. The V and J ends lost 0 bases and 2 bases respectively, with 14 bases between them. CDR3 in DNA: TGTGCCAGCAGCTTAGGACAGGACGTAGGAGCTGGGGCCAACGTCCTGACTTTC. Its protein is CASSLGQDVGAGANVLTF. The full variable domain, completed using reference TRBV13 and TRBJ2-6, is AAGVIQSPRHLIKEKRETATLKCYPIPRHDTVYWYQQGPGQDPQFLISFYEKMQSDKGSIPDRFSAQQFSDYHSELNMSSLELGDSALYFCASSLGQDVGAGANVLTFGAGSRLTVL.

The chain employs TRBV7-2 and TRBJ1-1; no clear D gene. This CDR3 is built from 16 residues. Trimming cost V 0 bases and J 0 bases, with 11 bases left between them. Germline V gene sequence: CDR1 SGHTA, CDR2 FQGNSA. The DNA of the CDR3 is TGTGCCAGCAGCTTAGCCCCGGGTTCCCTGAACACTGAAGCTTTCTTT. Protein sequence: CASSLAPGSLNTEAFF.

In its sample, this clone was seen once. This chain connects TRBV5-5 to TRBJ1-1; weak D call: TRBD1 (5 bases). This CDR3 comprises 14 residues. V dropped 4 bases and J dropped 5 bases, with 15 bases sitting between them. The germline gives CDR1 SGHKS, CDR2 YYEKEE (reference sequence). The CDR3 nucleotides are TGTGCCAGCAGCACGGCCTCGGGGGGTACTGAAGCTTTCTTT. Protein sequence: CASSTASGGTEAFF.

V usage is TRBV15 and J usage is TRBJ2-5, with D perhaps TRBD1 (6 bases). CDR1 LNHNV and CDR2 YYDKDF come from the germline V gene (reference sequence). V was pared by 0 bases and J by 7 bases, with 18 bases between. The CDR3 is made up of 16 amino acids. The CDR3 region has the DNA TGTGCCACCAGCAGAGATCCTCTTGGGGGCCGTGGGACCCAGTACTTC. Its translation: CATSRDPLGGRGTQYF.

This chain uses TRBV19 with TRBJ1-3; D not certain. The CDR3 is 15 residues long. The germline gives CDR1 LNHDA, CDR2 SQIVND (reference sequence). The ends were cut back, 5 bases at V and 0 bases at J, with 11 bases in the middle. CDR3 bases: TGTGCCAGTAGTGTCAGGCTAAGCTCTGGAAACACCATATATTTT. This sequence encodes CASSVRLSSGNTIYF.